This T cell receptor beta chain emerged from a study of T cell responses to AZD1222 COVID-19 vaccine. CDR1 is SGHAT and CDR2 is FQNNGV in the germline V gene. V was pared by 3 bases and J by 0 bases, with 12 bases between. CDR3 size: 16 residues. Study-level findings and limits: The number of AZD1222 recipients seropositive at baseline was only 6 or 7.

This clone came up once. Its specificity is unknown. Sequencing was performed with immunoSEQ multiplex PCR; in TCRdb, only in-frame clones are kept and a portion is missing. In the table there are 80,000 or so clones, roughly 87% of which are singletons. Material: peripheral blood, obtained on day 0 of AZD1222 vaccination. The clonotype originates from an adult in good health. The gene calls are TRBV11-2 and TRBJ1-3; D unclear. The CDR3 DNA sequence: TGTGCCAGCAGCTTGATCGTTGGAACCTCTGGAAACACCATATATTTT. Translation gives CASSLIVGTSGNTIYF.